The 20 T cell receptor beta chains given below trace back to one sample, sequenced in a study of Ad26.COV2.S vaccination and SARS-CoV-2 variants. Sequencing was performed with immunoSEQ multiplex PCR; in TCRdb, only in-frame clones are kept and a portion is missing. The sample has around 320,000 clones; 85% to 90% are singletons. Treatment of the sample: roughly 18 received Ad26.COV2.S at low or high dose, single or two shots; 5 received placebo; per-sample allocation not given. The study sampled participants on day 63 after the first vaccine or placebo injection. The material was peripheral blood, obtained in a trial of Ad26.COV2.S vaccine versus placebo. The origin of the receptors is a person between 18 and 59 years old who received the Ad26.COV2.S COVID-19 vaccine or a placebo.

The V gene is TRBV27, the J gene TRBJ2-3; TRBD2 matches 15 bases. The CDR3 loop spans 18 amino acids. Losses at the gene ends were 5 bases for V and 2 bases for J; bases not matched to a gene: 8. Germline-derived CDR1 and CDR2 are MNHEY and SMNVEV (reference sequence). CDR3 region: CASSQGLAGGRVTDTQYF. Written as DNA, the CDR3 is TGTGCCAGCAGTCAAGGACTAGCGGGGGGGAGAGTCACAGATACGCAGTATTTT.

The rearrangement joins TRBV25-1 to TRBJ2-7, with TRBD1 identical over 9 bases. With V trimmed by 3 bases and J by 1 base, 1 base remained unmatched. Germline CDR1 and CDR2: MGHDK and SYGVNS. The CDR3 covers 14 residues. The CDR3 DNA reads TGTGCCAGCAGTGACGGGACAGGGTCCTACGAGCAGTACTTC. Its translation: CASSDGTGSYEQYF.

This chain links TRBV3-1 (or the pseudogene TRBV3-2) with TRBJ2-7; D is tentatively TRBD1 or TRBD2 (5 bases each). The V end lost 4 bases, the J end lost 0 bases, and 10 bases lay between the germline ends. This CDR3 contains 14 residues. From germline, CDR1 is LGHDT and CDR2 YNNKEL (reference sequence). DNA of the CDR3: TGTGCCAGCAGCCGGGGGTGGTCCTCCTACGAGCAGTACTTC. Its translation is CASSRGWSSYEQYF.

This clone was counted a few times. This chain joins TRBV4-3 and TRBJ1-5; TRBD1 might be the D (6 bases). CDR3 length: 15 amino acids. V lost 3 bases to trimming and J lost 7 bases, with 16 bases between them. Per the germline V gene, CDR1 is LGHNA and CDR2 is YSLEER. CDR3 residues: CASSQDGQGGQPQHF. The CDR3 bases are TGCGCCAGCAGCCAGGATGGACAAGGGGGACAGCCCCAGCATTTT.

The CDR3 here is CASSFLDEQFF. CDR3 DNA: TGTGCCAGCAGTTTTTTAGATGAGCAGTTCTTC. The chain carries TRBV27 and TRBJ2-1; D gene unclear. CDR1 is MNHEY, CDR2 SMNVEV, per germline (reference sequence). Deletions cut 3 bases from V and 8 bases from J, with 5 bases between. The CDR3 loop spans 11 amino acids.

V and J are TRBV29-1 and TRBJ1-5; D is undetermined. Deletions cut 0 bases from V and 3 bases from J, with 6 bases between. Per the germline V gene, CDR1 is SQVTM and CDR2 is ANQGSEA. This CDR3 region has 13 residues. CDR3 DNA: TGCAGCGTTGAAGAGGTTCCCAATCAGCCCCAGCATTTT. Its translation: CSVEEVPNQPQHF.

This chain uses TRBV9 with TRBJ2-2; D is ambiguous. The CDR3 contains 13 residues. V was trimmed by 5 bases and J by 6 bases, leaving 11 bases between them. Germline CDR1 and CDR2: SGDLS and YYNGEE. CDR3 sequence: CASSQTGAGELFF. The CDR3 DNA follows: TGTGCCAGCAGTCAGACTGGGGCCGGGGAGCTGTTTTTT. Filled out from reference TRBV9 and TRBJ2-2, the complete variable domain reads DSGVTQTPKHLITATGQRVTLRCSPRSGDLSVYWYQQSLDQGLQFLIQYYNGEERAKGNILERFSAQQFPDLHSELNLSSLELGDSALYFCASSQTGAGELFFGEGSRLTVL.

This clone was counted a few times. The chain carries TRBV6-2 or TRBV6-3 and TRBJ1-2, with 7 bases matching TRBD1. Trimming took 6 bases from V and 3 from J; bases not matched to a gene: 7. Germline loops: CDR1 MNHEY, CDR2 SVGEGT. CDR3 length: 14 amino acids. The CDR3 sequence is CASSRSDRDYGYTF. The CDR3 coding sequence is TGTGCCAGCAGCCGCTCCGACAGGGACTATGGCTACACCTTC.

The CDR3 spells CASSQAGTGDGYTF. The CDR3 DNA reads TGTGCCAGCAGCCAAGCCGGGACAGGGGATGGCTACACCTTC. V is TRBV14 and J is TRBJ1-2; TRBD1 aligns across 10 bases. V shed 1 base, J shed 6 bases, and the junction held 2 bases outside the gene matches. This CDR3 is 14 amino acids long. Germline CDR1 reads SGHDN; CDR2 reads FVKESK.

This chain uses TRBV19 with TRBJ1-2, with D unclear. The CDR3 extends over 13 amino acids. Trimming removed 9 bases from V and 4 bases from J, with 15 bases in between. The V gene's germline CDR1 is LNHDA and CDR2 SQIVND (reference sequence). This chain's CDR3 is CASRRTLTYGYTF. CDR3 DNA: TGTGCCAGCCGACGGACGCTAACCTATGGCTACACCTTC.

The rearrangement links TRBV5-6 to TRBJ1-3; no clear D gene. This CDR3 has 16 residues. The V end lost 1 base, the J end lost 1 base, and 12 bases lay between the germline ends. The germline gives CDR1 SGHDT, CDR2 YYEEEE. DNA for the CDR3: TGTGCCAGCAGCTTGAGAACTTTCGGTTCTGGAAACACCATATATTTT. Encoded protein: CASSLRTFGSGNTIYF.

This clone was seen more than once but under ten times. The gene calls are TRBV27 and TRBJ2-1; D could derive from TRBD1 or TRBD2 (5 bases each). Trimming pared 6 bases from V and 8 bases from J, leaving 17 bases between. Germline V CDR1 and CDR2: MNHEY, SMNVEV (reference sequence). The CDR3 length is 14 residues. CDR3: CASRRGRTFDEQFF. For the CDR3, the DNA is TGTGCCAGCAGGAGGGGACGTACTTTTGATGAGCAGTTCTTC.

The CDR3 nucleotides read TGCGCCAGCAGCTGGGGACAGGAGAATTCACCCCTCCACTTT. This gives the protein CASSWGQENSPLHF. V usage is TRBV5-1 and J usage is TRBJ1-6; 8 positions match TRBD1. The CDR3 extends over 14 amino acids. The V and J ends lost 3 bases and 7 bases, in that order; junction bases with no gene match: 3. Germline V gene sequence: CDR1 SGHRS, CDR2 YFSETQ.

The V gene is TRBV2, the J gene TRBJ1-2; TRBD1 aligns across 10 bases. V lost 4 bases to trimming and J lost 7 bases; unmatched junction nucleotides: 9. Germline V gene lookup returns CDR1 SNHLY and CDR2 FYNNEI. This CDR3 has 15 residues. The chain's CDR3 is CASSGVRTGGSGYTF. The DNA of the CDR3 is TGTGCCAGCAGTGGCGTAAGGACAGGGGGTTCTGGCTACACCTTC.

The chain has TRBV4-3 and TRBJ1-2; TRBD1 might be the D (5 bases). Trimming left V 0 bases short and J 1 base short, with 9 bases between. The germline CDR1 and CDR2 sequences are LGHNA and YSLEER. This CDR3 is built from 15 residues. The CDR3 DNA is TGCGCCAGCAGCCAAGATTGGGGCCTTAACTATGGCTACACCTTC. Its protein product is CASSQDWGLNYGYTF.

The CDR3 nucleotides read TGTGCCAGCTCACCAAGTACCAGGGGCGAGCAGTACTTC. Its translation is CASSPSTRGEQYF. V usage is TRBV18 and J usage is TRBJ2-7, with a weak D call TRBD1 (6 bases). Germline V gives CDR1 KGHSH, CDR2 LQKENI. The V end lost 2 bases, the J end lost 6 bases, and 11 bases lay between the germline ends. This CDR3 has 13 amino acids. Using reference TRBV18 and TRBJ2-7 for the parts outside the CDR3, the full variable domain is NAGVMQNPRHLVRRRGQEARLRCSPMKGHSHVYWYRQLPEEGLKFMVYLQKENIIDESGMPKERFSAEFPKEGPSILRIQQVVRGDSAAYFCASSPSTRGEQYFGPGTRLTVT.

The CDR3 region has the DNA TGTGCCTGCCACCGTCTAGCGGGGGTTGAGACCCAGTACTTC. Protein sequence: CACHRLAGVETQYF. The V gene is TRBV30, the J gene TRBJ2-5; 10 bases are a match to TRBD2. Germline V gene lookup returns CDR1 GTSNPN and CDR2 SVGIG (reference sequence). Unmatched junction bases numbered 9, after V lost 6 bases and J lost 5 bases. The CDR3 has 14 amino acids.

The chain joins TRBV7-9 to TRBJ2-1; D ambiguous. The CDR3 has 14 amino acids. Germline CDR1 reads SEHNR; CDR2 reads FQNEAQ (reference sequence). Trimming stripped 5 bases from V and 1 base from J, with 9 bases between. DNA for the CDR3: TGTGCCAGCAGCCCCGGACGGTCCTACAATGAGCAGTTCTTC. Its protein product is CASSPGRSYNEQFF.

This chain joins TRBV6-5 and TRBJ2-5; 11 positions agree with TRBD2. The CDR3 has 15 residues. CDR1 and CDR2 from the germline V gene are MNHEY and SVGAGI. Losses at the gene ends were 6 bases for V and 5 bases for J; bases not matched to a gene: 8. The CDR3 reads CASRVSGGARETQYF. The CDR3 DNA reads as TGTGCCAGCAGGGTTAGCGGGGGGGCCCGGGAGACCCAGTACTTC.

The chain carries TRBV14 and TRBJ2-7; tentatively, D is TRBD1 or TRBD2 (5 bases each). V gave up 5 bases and J gave up 6 bases, with 20 bases separating them. The CDR3 consists of 15 residues. Germline V gene lookup returns CDR1 SGHDN and CDR2 FVKESK. Here the CDR3 reads CASSRFRGPEGEQYF. The CDR3, as DNA: TGTGCCAGCAGCAGATTCCGGGGCCCAGAGGGCGAGCAGTACTTC.